A selection of T cell receptor beta chains follows, all from one sample in a study of T cell responses to AZD1222 COVID-19 vaccine. The data were produced by immunoSEQ multiplex PCR, yet TCRdb's version contains in-frame clones alone and is incomplete. The sample shows roughly 100,000 clones, approximately 88% of them seen only once. Sequenced material: peripheral blood, taken on day 0 of AZD1222 vaccination. These receptors came from an adult in good health. Each CDR3 is given with its conserved first and last residue. Each record gives: clone size, D gene, J gene, V gene, CDR3 length, CDR3 DNA, CDR3 protein. The D gene is left open where the match is weak. Rows may omit the clone size; those that give it use once, few, many or a size class.

clone_size: -
d_call: -
j_call: TRBJ2-2
v_call: TRBV11-2
cdr3_length: 12
cdr3_nt: TGTGCCAGCAGCCAAAACACCGGGGAGCTGTTTTTT
cdr3_aa: CASSQNTGELFF

clone_size: -
d_call: -
j_call: TRBJ2-5
v_call: TRBV24-1
cdr3_length: 11
cdr3_nt: TGTGCCACCAGTGATGTGGAGACCCAGTACTTC
cdr3_aa: CATSDVETQYF

clone_size: -
d_call: -
j_call: TRBJ2-7
v_call: TRBV27
cdr3_length: 14
cdr3_nt: TGTGCCAGCAGTTCGAGGGGCGGCCTCTACGAGCAGTACTTC
cdr3_aa: CASSSRGGLYEQYF

clone_size: -
d_call: -
j_call: TRBJ2-2
v_call: TRBV5-5
cdr3_length: 14
cdr3_nt: TGTGCCAGCATCCGGGCAGCGAACACCGGGGAGCTGTTTTTT
cdr3_aa: CASIRAANTGELFF

clone_size: -
d_call: -
j_call: TRBJ1-1
v_call: TRBV6-5
cdr3_length: 15
cdr3_nt: TGTGCCAGCAGGGGGGTTGGGAAGAGGAACACTGAAGCTTTCTTT
cdr3_aa: CASRGVGKRNTEAFF

clone_size: -
d_call: -
j_call: TRBJ1-6
v_call: TRBV7-2
cdr3_length: 14
cdr3_nt: TGTGCCAGCAGCCTCTCCTCCGGGCGCGACCCCCTCCACTTT
cdr3_aa: CASSLSSGRDPLHF

clone_size: -
d_call: -
j_call: TRBJ1-4
v_call: TRBV9
cdr3_length: 15
cdr3_nt: TGTGCCAGCAGCGTAGCTCCCATGCAGGGCGAAAAACTGTTTTTT
cdr3_aa: CASSVAPMQGEKLFF

clone_size: once
d_call: -
j_call: TRBJ2-6
v_call: TRBV5-5
cdr3_length: 15
cdr3_nt: TGTGCCAGCAGCTTCTTAATCGCTGGGGCCAACGTCCTGACTTTC
cdr3_aa: CASSFLIAGANVLTF

clone_size: -
d_call: TRBD1
j_call: TRBJ1-2
v_call: TRBV19
cdr3_length: 14
cdr3_nt: TGTGCCAGTAGTATAGATTGGACAGGGTATGGCTACACCTTC
cdr3_aa: CASSIDWTGYGYTF

clone_size: -
d_call: TRBD1
j_call: TRBJ1-5
v_call: TRBV24-1
cdr3_length: 16
cdr3_nt: TGTGCCACCAGTGATTTGTTGACAGGGCTGCGACAGCCCCAGCATTTT
cdr3_aa: CATSDLLTGLRQPQHF

clone_size: few
d_call: -
j_call: TRBJ2-5
v_call: TRBV5-5
cdr3_length: 15
cdr3_nt: TGTGCCAGCAGCTTGTTTGGCGGGGAACAAGAGACCCAGTACTTC
cdr3_aa: CASSLFGGEQETQYF

clone_size: -
d_call: -
j_call: TRBJ1-1
v_call: TRBV7-2
cdr3_length: 15
cdr3_nt: TGTGCCAGCAGCTTCTCCGGGACAATGAACACTGAAGCTTTCTTT
cdr3_aa: CASSFSGTMNTEAFF

clone_size: -
d_call: TRBD1
j_call: TRBJ2-7
v_call: TRBV4-3
cdr3_length: 14
cdr3_nt: TGCGCCAGCAGCCCGGGGACAGACAGATACGAGCAGTACTTC
cdr3_aa: CASSPGTDRYEQYF

clone_size: -
d_call: -
j_call: TRBJ2-1
v_call: TRBV13
cdr3_length: 13
cdr3_nt: TGTGCCAGCAGCGTATACAGTGACAATGAGCAGTTCTTC
cdr3_aa: CASSVYSDNEQFF

clone_size: -
d_call: -
j_call: TRBJ2-7
v_call: TRBV24-1
cdr3_length: 13
cdr3_nt: TGTGCCACCAGTGATTCTTTTAGGGACGAGCAGTACTTC
cdr3_aa: CATSDSFRDEQYF

clone_size: -
d_call: -
j_call: TRBJ1-1
v_call: TRBV19
cdr3_length: 13
cdr3_nt: TGTGCCAGTAGTGCGACCGCGAACACTGAAGCTTTCTTT
cdr3_aa: CASSATANTEAFF

clone_size: -
d_call: -
j_call: TRBJ2-7
v_call: TRBV10-3
cdr3_length: 13
cdr3_nt: TGTGCCATCAGCCCCGGGCTGACTTACGAGCAGTACTTC
cdr3_aa: CAISPGLTYEQYF

clone_size: -
d_call: TRBD2
j_call: TRBJ2-1
v_call: TRBV6-2/TRBV6-3
cdr3_length: 18
cdr3_nt: TGTGCCAGCAGTTTCGACCCGGGACTAGCGGGGGATTCCAATGAGCAGTTCTTC
cdr3_aa: CASSFDPGLAGDSNEQFF

clone_size: -
d_call: TRBD1
j_call: TRBJ2-3
v_call: TRBV5-1
cdr3_length: 15
cdr3_nt: TGCGCCAGCCAAATACAGGGGGCCGGCACAGATACGCAGTATTTT
cdr3_aa: CASQIQGAGTDTQYF

clone_size: -
d_call: TRBD2
j_call: TRBJ2-7
v_call: TRBV28
cdr3_length: 15
cdr3_nt: TGTGCCAGCAGTACCCGCCTGCGGGGGGGCTACGAGCAGTACTTC
cdr3_aa: CASSTRLRGGYEQYF

clone_size: -
d_call: -
j_call: TRBJ2-3
v_call: TRBV7-3
cdr3_length: 15
cdr3_nt: TGTGCCAGCAGCTTATCCGTATCGAGCACAGATACGCAGTATTTT
cdr3_aa: CASSLSVSSTDTQYF

clone_size: -
d_call: TRBD2
j_call: TRBJ2-3
v_call: TRBV19
cdr3_length: 15
cdr3_nt: TGTGCCAGTATTGGGAGAGCGGGGGGCCCAGATACGCAGTATTTT
cdr3_aa: CASIGRAGGPDTQYF

clone_size: -
d_call: TRBD2
j_call: TRBJ2-7
v_call: TRBV5-1
cdr3_length: 16
cdr3_nt: TGCGCCAGCAGCTTCCTGGAGGCTAGCGGAGGAGGGGAGCAGTACTTC
cdr3_aa: CASSFLEASGGGEQYF

clone_size: -
d_call: TRBD1
j_call: TRBJ1-1
v_call: TRBV7-2
cdr3_length: 13
cdr3_nt: TGTGCCAGCAGCTGGGGTGGGACAGGGTTTCCTCTATTT
cdr3_aa: CASSWGGTGFPLF

clone_size: -
d_call: TRBD2
j_call: TRBJ2-7
v_call: TRBV5-4
cdr3_length: 15
cdr3_nt: TGTGCCAGCAGGGAGGCTAGCGGCAACTCCTACGAGCAGTACTTC
cdr3_aa: CASREASGNSYEQYF

clone_size: few
d_call: TRBD2
j_call: TRBJ2-2
v_call: TRBV7-8
cdr3_length: 15
cdr3_nt: TGTGCCAGCAACACGGTGGGGGGGAGCACCGGGGAGCTGTTTTTT
cdr3_aa: CASNTVGGSTGELFF

clone_size: -
d_call: TRBD1
j_call: TRBJ1-1
v_call: TRBV13
cdr3_length: 14
cdr3_nt: TGTGCCAGCAGCTTAGGCAGGGGGTTCACTGAAGCTTTCTTT
cdr3_aa: CASSLGRGFTEAFF